These T cell receptor beta chains were read from a single sample in a study of T cells in Graves' hyperthyroidism and ophthalmopathy. TCRdb analysed the multiplex PCR reads with MiXCR anew, one entry per CDR3 protein. The table records a few hundred thousand distinct CDR3 sequences, more than 15% of them present only once. Material: blood. These receptors were taken from a woman in her thirties with Graves' hyperthyroidism. CDR3s include the opening cysteine and the closing phenylalanine or tryptophan. A D gene is named only where the DNA matches it firmly. Clone size, where shown, is once, few, many, or a class for clones that have expanded.

D gene: TRBD1; J gene: TRBJ1-5; CDR3 length: 16; clone size: few; V gene: TRBV6-1; CDR3 protein: CASSDRGRVGNQPQHF; CDR3 DNA: TGTGCCAGCAGTGACAGGGGGCGCGTTGGCAATCAGCCCCAGCATTTT
D gene: .; J gene: TRBJ2-1; CDR3 length: 17; clone size: .; V gene: TRBV9; CDR3 protein: CASSVSDGLIGYNEQFF; CDR3 DNA: TGTGCCAGCAGCGTATCCGACGGGCTTATAGGGTACAATGAGCAGTTCTTC
D gene: .; J gene: TRBJ2-2; CDR3 length: 14; clone size: .; V gene: TRBV10-3; CDR3 protein: CAISDSPITGELFF; CDR3 DNA: TGTGCCATCAGTGATTCCCCCATCACCGGGGAGCTGTTTTTT
D gene: .; J gene: TRBJ1-4; CDR3 length: 15; clone size: few; V gene: TRBV6-2/TRBV6-3; CDR3 protein: CASSYSETANEKLFF; CDR3 DNA: TGTGCCAGCAGTTACTCGGAGACGGCGAATGAAAAACTGTTTTTT
D gene: TRBD1; J gene: TRBJ1-1; CDR3 length: 15; clone size: many; V gene: TRBV28; CDR3 protein: CASSLSHRGLPEAFF; CDR3 DNA: TGTGCCAGCAGTTTATCCCACAGGGGGCTCCCTGAAGCTTTCTTT
D gene: .; J gene: TRBJ2-1; CDR3 length: 12; clone size: many; V gene: TRBV5-1; CDR3 protein: CASRAGYNEQFF; CDR3 DNA: TGCGCCAGCAGGGCGGGTTACAATGAGCAGTTCTTC
D gene: .; J gene: TRBJ2-2; CDR3 length: 17; clone size: many; V gene: TRBV27; CDR3 protein: CASSWGDSSGDTGELFF; CDR3 DNA: TGTGCCAGCAGTTGGGGGGACTCTAGTGGGGACACCGGGGAGCTGTTTTTT
D gene: .; J gene: TRBJ2-1; CDR3 length: 16; clone size: many; V gene: TRBV20-1; CDR3 protein: CSAGASGTPTLNEQFF; CDR3 DNA: TGCAGTGCTGGAGCCTCCGGGACCCCGACCCTTAATGAGCAGTTCTTC
D gene: .; J gene: TRBJ1-2; CDR3 length: 14; clone size: many; V gene: TRBV6-1; CDR3 protein: CATPRPQEVYGYTF; CDR3 DNA: TGTGCCACCCCCCGTCCTCAGGAGGTCTATGGCTACACCTTC
D gene: TRBD1; J gene: TRBJ2-7; CDR3 length: 14; clone size: many; V gene: TRBV7-9; CDR3 protein: CASSSDRGSYEQYF; CDR3 DNA: TGTGCCAGCAGCTCCGACAGGGGCTCCTACGAGCAGTACTTC
D gene: TRBD2; J gene: TRBJ2-3; CDR3 length: 18; clone size: few; V gene: TRBV9; CDR3 protein: CASSAPTSGRDSTDTQYF; CDR3 DNA: TGTGCCAGCAGCGCCCCGACTAGCGGGAGGGATAGCACAGATACGCAGTATTTT
D gene: .; J gene: TRBJ1-2; CDR3 length: 13; clone size: .; V gene: TRBV27; CDR3 protein: CASSPGVQYGYTF; CDR3 DNA: TGTGCCAGCAGCCCAGGGGTTCAGTATGGCTACACCTTC
D gene: .; J gene: TRBJ2-3; CDR3 length: 15; clone size: few; V gene: TRBV28; CDR3 protein: CASSPTETSTDTQYF; CDR3 DNA: TGTGCCAGCAGTCCGACCGAAACTAGCACAGATACGCAGTATTTT
D gene: .; J gene: TRBJ2-3; CDR3 length: 14; clone size: few; V gene: TRBV7-2; CDR3 protein: CASSLFPALDTQYF; CDR3 DNA: TGTGCCAGCAGCTTATTTCCTGCACTCGATACGCAGTATTTT
D gene: .; J gene: TRBJ2-3; CDR3 length: 15; clone size: many; V gene: TRBV5-1; CDR3 protein: CASSALTPHTDTQYF; CDR3 DNA: TGCGCCAGCAGCGCCTTGACACCCCACACAGATACGCAGTATTTT
D gene: .; J gene: TRBJ1-4; CDR3 length: 12; clone size: few; V gene: TRBV6-1; CDR3 protein: CASSRGREKLFF; CDR3 DNA: TGTGCCAGCAGCCGGGGTCGAGAAAAACTGTTTTTT
D gene: .; J gene: TRBJ2-6; CDR3 length: 14; clone size: many; V gene: TRBV7-2; CDR3 protein: CASSRHSGANVLTF; CDR3 DNA: TGTGCCAGCAGCCGTCATTCTGGGGCCAACGTCCTGACTTTC
D gene: .; J gene: TRBJ2-1; CDR3 length: 15; clone size: few; V gene: TRBV30; CDR3 protein: CAYQSTTSSYNEQFF; CDR3 DNA: TGTGCCTACCAATCGACCACGAGCTCCTACAATGAGCAGTTCTTC
D gene: TRBD1; J gene: TRBJ1-4; CDR3 length: 15; clone size: many; V gene: TRBV28; CDR3 protein: CASRLQGGANEKLFF; CDR3 DNA: TGTGCCAGCCGCCTACAGGGGGGAGCTAATGAAAAACTGTTTTTT
D gene: .; J gene: TRBJ2-3; CDR3 length: 12; clone size: once; V gene: TRBV12-3/TRBV12-4; CDR3 protein: CASNESPDTQYF; CDR3 DNA: TGTGCCAGCAACGAATCACCAGATACGCAGTATTTT
D gene: TRBD1; J gene: TRBJ1-5; CDR3 length: 14; clone size: many; V gene: TRBV7-2; CDR3 protein: CASSPGGGVQPQHF; CDR3 DNA: TGTGCCAGCAGCCCAGGGGGGGGCGTTCAGCCCCAGCATTTT
D gene: .; J gene: TRBJ1-1; CDR3 length: 14; clone size: .; V gene: TRBV12-5; CDR3 protein: CASGFSADNTEAFF; CDR3 DNA: TGTGCTAGTGGTTTTTCCGCCGACAACACTGAAGCTTTCTTT
D gene: .; J gene: TRBJ2-2; CDR3 length: 11; clone size: .; V gene: TRBV6-2/TRBV6-3; CDR3 protein: CASRGTRELFF; CDR3 DNA: TGTGCCAGCAGAGGGACAAGGGAGCTGTTTTTT
D gene: .; J gene: TRBJ2-7; CDR3 length: 14; clone size: few; V gene: TRBV5-1; CDR3 protein: CASSYTINSYEQYF; CDR3 DNA: TGCGCCAGCAGCTATACGATTAACTCCTACGAGCAGTACTTC
D gene: TRBD1; J gene: TRBJ2-1; CDR3 length: 15; clone size: few; V gene: TRBV18; CDR3 protein: CASSPGTGGFDEQFF; CDR3 DNA: TGTGCCAGCTCACCAGGGACAGGGGGCTTCGATGAGCAGTTCTTC
D gene: .; J gene: TRBJ2-5; CDR3 length: 13; clone size: many; V gene: TRBV18; CDR3 protein: CASSPDKKETQYF; CDR3 DNA: TGTGCCAGCTCACCAGACAAAAAAGAGACCCAGTACTTC
D gene: TRBD1; J gene: TRBJ1-1; CDR3 length: 14; clone size: many; V gene: TRBV2; CDR3 protein: CASSVNRGGTEAFF; CDR3 DNA: TGTGCCAGCAGTGTCAACAGGGGGGGGACTGAAGCTTTCTTT
D gene: TRBD1; J gene: TRBJ2-7; CDR3 length: 15; clone size: many; V gene: TRBV27; CDR3 protein: CASSFRGQGVYEQYF; CDR3 DNA: TGTGCCAGCAGTTTCCGAGGACAGGGTGTCTACGAGCAGTACTTC
D gene: .; J gene: TRBJ1-1; CDR3 length: 10; clone size: few; V gene: TRBV20-1; CDR3 protein: CSVVGTEAFF; CDR3 DNA: TGCAGTGTGGTTGGCACTGAAGCTTTCTTT
D gene: .; J gene: TRBJ2-1; CDR3 length: 11; clone size: many; V gene: TRBV5-1; CDR3 protein: CASRGVDEQFF; CDR3 DNA: TGCGCCAGCAGAGGTGTTGATGAGCAGTTCTTC
D gene: .; J gene: TRBJ1-1; CDR3 length: 11; clone size: many; V gene: TRBV18; CDR3 protein: CASRQGTEAFF; CDR3 DNA: TGTGCCAGCCGTCAGGGTACTGAAGCTTTCTTT
D gene: TRBD2; J gene: TRBJ2-1; CDR3 length: 16; clone size: .; V gene: TRBV9; CDR3 protein: CASSPPGTSPTNEQFF; CDR3 DNA: TGTGCCAGCAGTCCACCCGGGACTAGCCCCACCAATGAGCAGTTCTTC
D gene: .; J gene: TRBJ1-2; CDR3 length: 13; clone size: many; V gene: TRBV2; CDR3 protein: CASSPQRGYGYTF; CDR3 DNA: TGTGCCAGCAGTCCCCAGAGGGGCTATGGCTACACCTTC
D gene: .; J gene: TRBJ2-1; CDR3 length: 14; clone size: .; V gene: TRBV27; CDR3 protein: CASSLDQGGNEQFF; CDR3 DNA: TGTGCCAGCAGTTTAGATCAGGGAGGCAATGAGCAGTTCTTC
D gene: TRBD2; J gene: TRBJ2-3; CDR3 length: 17; clone size: many; V gene: TRBV19; CDR3 protein: CASSIRGSGESTDTQYF; CDR3 DNA: TGTGCCAGTAGTATCCGCGGTAGCGGGGAGAGCACAGATACGCAGTATTTT
D gene: TRBD1; J gene: TRBJ2-3; CDR3 length: 15; clone size: many; V gene: TRBV6-1; CDR3 protein: CASSQMGQPPDTQYF; CDR3 DNA: TGTGCCAGCAGTCAAATGGGACAGCCTCCAGATACGCAGTATTTT
D gene: .; J gene: TRBJ1-2; CDR3 length: 13; clone size: many; V gene: TRBV12-3/TRBV12-4; CDR3 protein: CASSLQGPYGYTF; CDR3 DNA: TGTGCCAGCAGTTTACAGGGGCCCTATGGCTACACCTTC
D gene: TRBD2; J gene: TRBJ2-2; CDR3 length: 15; clone size: .; V gene: TRBV19; CDR3 protein: CASMGLAGANGELFF; CDR3 DNA: TGTGCCAGTATGGGACTAGCGGGAGCTAACGGGGAGCTGTTTTTT
D gene: TRBD2; J gene: TRBJ2-7; CDR3 length: 18; clone size: .; V gene: TRBV6-2/TRBV6-3; CDR3 protein: CASSSRLAGGPGAYEQYF; CDR3 DNA: TGTGCCAGCAGTTCACGGCTAGCGGGAGGGCCGGGGGCCTACGAGCAGTACTTC
D gene: .; J gene: TRBJ2-7; CDR3 length: 15; clone size: few; V gene: TRBV30; CDR3 protein: CAWSNWERGSYEQYF; CDR3 DNA: TGTGCCTGGAGTAATTGGGAGAGGGGCTCCTACGAGCAGTACTTC
D gene: TRBD1; J gene: TRBJ2-7; CDR3 length: 13; clone size: .; V gene: TRBV15; CDR3 protein: CATSGQGRGEQYF; CDR3 DNA: TGTGCCACCAGCGGACAGGGTAGGGGCGAGCAGTACTTC
D gene: TRBD2; J gene: TRBJ2-1; CDR3 length: 14; clone size: many; V gene: TRBV30; CDR3 protein: CAWNREGLDNEQFF; CDR3 DNA: TGTGCCTGGAATCGGGAGGGCCTTGACAATGAGCAGTTCTTC
D gene: .; J gene: TRBJ1-2; CDR3 length: 14; clone size: many; V gene: TRBV2; CDR3 protein: CASSHEDGAYGYTF; CDR3 DNA: TGTGCCAGCAGCCACGAAGACGGAGCGTATGGCTACACCTTC
D gene: .; J gene: TRBJ2-7; CDR3 length: 16; clone size: many; V gene: TRBV6-2/TRBV6-3; CDR3 protein: CASSYQVYRANYEQYF; CDR3 DNA: TGTGCCAGCAGTTACCAGGTGTACCGGGCCAACTACGAGCAGTACTTC
D gene: TRBD2; J gene: TRBJ2-7; CDR3 length: 20; clone size: many; V gene: TRBV6-6; CDR3 protein: CASSYLGLAGGSRRSYEQYF; CDR3 DNA: TGTGCCAGCAGTTACTTAGGACTAGCGGGAGGGTCCCGACGCTCCTACGAGCAGTACTTC
D gene: TRBD1; J gene: TRBJ1-2; CDR3 length: 15; clone size: .; V gene: TRBV6-1; CDR3 protein: CASSEGQKNNYGYTF; CDR3 DNA: TGTGCCAGCAGTGAGGGACAGAAAAACAACTATGGCTACACCTTC
D gene: TRBD2; J gene: TRBJ2-7; CDR3 length: 15; clone size: many; V gene: TRBV27; CDR3 protein: CASSGGTSLRREQYF; CDR3 DNA: TGTGCCAGCAGTGGTGGGACTAGTCTTCGACGCGAGCAGTACTTC
D gene: TRBD2; J gene: TRBJ2-1; CDR3 length: 16; clone size: many; V gene: TRBV7-9; CDR3 protein: CASSSGTSRSYNEQFF; CDR3 DNA: TGTGCCAGCAGCTCTGGGACTAGCCGCTCCTACAATGAGCAGTTCTTC
D gene: .; J gene: TRBJ2-6; CDR3 length: 15; clone size: .; V gene: TRBV15; CDR3 protein: CATSRDISGANVLTF; CDR3 DNA: TGTGCCACCAGCCGGGATATCTCTGGGGCCAACGTCCTGACTTTC
D gene: TRBD2; J gene: TRBJ2-1; CDR3 length: 14; clone size: many; V gene: TRBV7-3; CDR3 protein: CASSLRGGLNEQFF; CDR3 DNA: TGTGCCAGCAGCCTTCGGGGGGGGCTCAATGAGCAGTTCTTC
D gene: TRBD2; J gene: TRBJ2-7; CDR3 length: 17; clone size: many; V gene: TRBV30; CDR3 protein: CAWSPPTGLAGRYEQYF; CDR3 DNA: TGTGCCTGGAGTCCCCCGACGGGACTAGCGGGACGTTACGAGCAGTACTTC
D gene: TRBD2; J gene: TRBJ2-5; CDR3 length: 15; clone size: many; V gene: TRBV30; CDR3 protein: CACLLAGGSEETQYF; CDR3 DNA: TGTGCCTGTCTACTAGCGGGCGGATCGGAAGAGACCCAGTACTTC